This T cell receptor beta chain was sequenced for a study of T cells in Graves' hyperthyroidism and ophthalmopathy. RNA transcripts gave rise to amplified TCR beta CDR3 regions. The HTBI primer set served for first-round RT-PCR of the TCR CDR3. One entry per CDR3 protein, called by TCRdb with MiXCR from the multiplex PCR reads. Among 250,000 to 300,000 distinct CDR3 sequences listed, about 19% were seen once. Ophthalmopathy in the patients scored at least 3 on Clinical Activity Score and at least 4 on NOSPECS grade, lasting under 3 months. An approximately 10 ml volume of fresh peripheral blood provided the PBMCs. Findings and caveats of the study: Ophthalmopathy and stable hyperthyroidism were separated by a 13 V-J model. The model foresaw ophthalmopathy a median about 6.1 months prior to onset.

Concerning this clonotype itself: The antigen is unknown.

Germline V gives CDR1 MNHNS, CDR2 SASEGT. With V trimmed by 0 bases and J by 2 bases, 5 bases remained unmatched. The CDR3 runs to 16 residues. This clonotype originated in a man over 45 with Graves' ophthalmopathy. V is TRBV6-1 and J is TRBJ2-7; 9 bases align to TRBD1. The material sequenced was blood. Written as DNA, the CDR3 is TGTGCCAGCAGTGAAGCGTTGGGACAGGGCGCCTACGAGCAGTACTTC. Encoded protein: CASSEALGQGAYEQYF.